This passage covers 19 T cell receptor beta chains from one sample sequenced in a study of OX40 agonist ivuxolimab in advanced cancers. The data were produced by immunoSEQ multiplex PCR, yet TCRdb's version contains in-frame clones alone and is incomplete. The profile shows around 16,000 clones, around 80% of them singletons. Sequenced material: CD4+ or CD8+ T cells sorted from blood, taken in a trial of the OX40 agonist ivuxolimab. These receptors were taken from an adult with an advanced solid tumor such as melanoma, head and neck, liver or kidney cancer.

This chain links TRBV27 with TRBJ2-7, with D uncertain. The CDR3 is made up of 15 amino acids. With 3 bases removed from V and 4 bases from J, the gap between germline ends came to 16 bases. Germline loops: CDR1 MNHEY, CDR2 SMNVEV (reference sequence). Here the CDR3 reads CASSFSDGSRYEQYF. The CDR3 bases are TGTGCCAGCAGTTTTTCGGACGGGTCTAGGTACGAGCAGTACTTC.

The J gene is TRBJ2-7, the V gene TRBV5-1, with D perhaps matching TRBD1 (6 bases). This CDR3 region has 16 residues. From germline, CDR1 is SGHRS and CDR2 YFSETQ. The V end lost 0 bases, the J end lost 2 bases, and 15 bases lay between the germline ends. Written as DNA, the CDR3 is TGCGCCAGCAGCTTGGGGGTAGACAGGCCTACCTACGAGCAGTACTTC. Protein sequence: CASSLGVDRPTYEQYF.

The chain employs TRBV4-1 and TRBJ2-2; 11 bases are shared with TRBD2. V shed 6 bases, J shed 1 base, and the junction held 4 bases outside the gene matches. This CDR3 region has 16 residues. Germline CDR1 MGHRA, CDR2 YSYEKL. The CDR3: CASRYTSGRNTGELFF. As DNA, the CDR3 is TGCGCCAGCAGATACACTAGCGGGAGGAACACCGGGGAGCTGTTTTTT.

J is TRBJ2-2 and V is TRBV9, with D possibly TRBD2 on 5 matching bases. The CDR3 contains 13 residues. The V end was cut by 6 bases, the J end by 1 base, with 7 bases between. Germline CDR1 reads SGDLS; CDR2 reads YYNGEE. The CDR3 DNA follows: TGTGCCAGCAAAGAGGGGAACACCGGGGAGCTGTTTTTT. Its translation is CASKEGNTGELFF. Combining the CDR3 with reference TRBV9 and TRBJ2-2 gives the whole variable domain DSGVTQTPKHLITATGQRVTLRCSPRSGDLSVYWYQQSLDQGLQFLIQYYNGEERAKGNILERFSAQQFPDLHSELNLSSLELGDSALYFCASKEGNTGELFFGEGSRLTVL.

The chain recombines TRBV19 with TRBJ2-5; tentatively, D is TRBD2 (6 bases). The CDR3 contains 14 residues. The V gene's germline CDR1 is LNHDA and CDR2 SQIVND (reference sequence). The V end lost 3 bases, the J end lost 5 bases, and 13 bases lay between the germline ends. CDR3 in amino acids: CASSIGGSGETQYF. DNA for the CDR3: TGTGCCAGTAGTATTGGGGGGAGCGGGGAGACCCAGTACTTC.

The chain joins TRBV19 to TRBJ2-7; TRBD1 agrees at 8 bases. CDR1 and CDR2 (germline): LNHDA, SQIVND (reference sequence). CDR3 size: 14 residues. With V trimmed by 6 bases and J by 3 bases, 7 bases remained unmatched. The CDR3 DNA sequence: TGTGCCAGTAGCCAGACAGGGGATATCTACGAGCAGTACTTC. It translates to CASSQTGDIYEQYF.

The J gene is TRBJ2-1, the V gene TRBV29-1, with TRBD1 matching over 8 bases. From germline, CDR1 is SQVTM and CDR2 ANQGSEA. The ends lost 1 base at V and 3 bases at J; junction bases unmatched: 2. This CDR3 has 14 residues. The CDR3 loop is CSVEADRGYNEQFF. CDR3 DNA: TGCAGCGTTGAAGCCGACAGGGGCTACAATGAGCAGTTCTTC.

The J gene is TRBJ2-1, the V gene TRBV28; D gene uncertain. V lost 5 bases and J lost 0, with 20 bases in between. Germline V lookup: CDR1 MDHEN, CDR2 SYDVKM. The CDR3 has 18 amino acids. The chain's CDR3 is CASSPTALSLSSYNEQFF. CDR3 coding DNA: TGTGCCAGCAGTCCCACGGCCTTATCACTCAGCTCCTACAATGAGCAGTTCTTC.

The genes are TRBV20-1 and TRBJ1-1; D gene ambiguous. This CDR3 spans 11 amino acids. V was shortened by 4 bases and J by 7 bases, with 10 bases between the two germline ends. Per the germline V gene, CDR1 is DFQATT and CDR2 is SNEGSKA (reference sequence). The CDR3: CSAIERIEAFF. CDR3 DNA: TGCAGTGCTATAGAACGCATTGAAGCTTTCTTT.

J is TRBJ2-5 and V is TRBV13; TRBD2 aligns across 8 bases. The germline gives CDR1 PRHDT, CDR2 FYEKMQ (reference sequence). The CDR3 runs to 15 residues. After removal of 5 bases from V and 4 bases from J, the junction contained 9 bases not matched to a gene. As DNA, the CDR3 is TGTGCCAGCAGCCTGACGGGAGGGCCCAGAGAGACCCAGTACTTC. Translated: CASSLTGGPRETQYF.

CDR3 DNA: TGTGCCAGCAGTTTCCGGGCCGCAAACTATGGCTACACCTTC. Translating it yields CASSFRAANYGYTF. V is TRBV28 and J is TRBJ1-2; D is undetermined. V was clipped by 3 bases and J by 2 bases, with 10 bases between them. This CDR3 spans 14 amino acids. The germline CDR1 and CDR2 sequences are MDHEN and SYDVKM.

The gene calls are TRBV30 and TRBJ2-1; D may be TRBD2 (6 bases). The CDR3 has 15 residues. Germline loops: CDR1 GTSNPN, CDR2 SVGIG (reference sequence). V lost 3 bases and J 3 bases, leaving 15 bases between the germline ends. The CDR3 region is CAWRGGSGVYNEQFF. The CDR3 DNA is TGTGCCTGGAGGGGGGGTAGCGGAGTCTACAATGAGCAGTTCTTC.

This clone was detected once. This chain joins TRBV7-6 and TRBJ1-4, with D hard to call. Per germline, CDR1 SGHVS and CDR2 FNYEAQ. Trimming took off 6 bases at V and 3 bases at J, with 8 bases between the two ends. CDR3 length: 13 residues. For the CDR3, the DNA is TGTGCCAGCAGAGGAATTGCTAATGAAAAACTGTTTTTT. This gives the protein CASRGIANEKLFF.

This chain uses TRBV6-1 with TRBJ1-2; 7 nucleotides align to TRBD1. The length of the CDR3 is 15 residues. V dropped 7 bases and J dropped 4; count of bases not matched to a gene: 12. The germline V gene encodes CDR1 MNHNS and CDR2 SASEGT. In DNA, the CDR3 is TGTGCCAGCATCCAGGACAGGACTGGTCTCTATGGCTACACCTTC. This translates into CASIQDRTGLYGYTF.

V and J are TRBV19 and TRBJ2-1; 9 nucleotides agree with TRBD2. The CDR3 sequence is 18 residues long. The germline V gene has CDR1 LNHDA and CDR2 SQIVND (reference sequence). V lost 5 bases and J lost 5; bases outside the gene matches: 16. The CDR3 bases are TGTGCCAGTAGTCCCGATGTCCTCTTAGCGGGGGACCACAATGAGCAGTTCTTC. This codes for CASSPDVLLAGDHNEQFF.

The CDR3 loop reads CASSVGFWGEANTGELFF. In nucleotides, the CDR3 is TGTGCCAGCAGTGTCGGTTTTTGGGGAGAGGCGAACACCGGGGAGCTGTTTTTT. The chain uses TRBV6-1 and TRBJ2-2, with D tentatively TRBD2 (5 bases). This CDR3 is 18 amino acids long. V was clipped by 4 bases and J by 0 bases, with 18 bases between them. The germline V gene encodes CDR1 MNHNS and CDR2 SASEGT.

This clone has at least ten counts. The chain uses TRBV9 and TRBJ2-1; D unclear. Germline V gene data show CDR1 as SGDLS and CDR2 as YYNGEE. CDR3 size: 14 residues. The V end lost 0 bases, the J end lost 6 bases, and 10 bases lay between the germline ends. This CDR3 is CASSVVADGNEQFF. Here the CDR3 DNA reads TGTGCCAGCAGCGTAGTAGCAGACGGCAATGAGCAGTTCTTC.

This clone occurred once. V and J are TRBV28 and TRBJ2-7, with D uncertain. The CDR3 has 13 amino acids. V gave up 3 bases and J gave up 6 bases, with 12 bases separating them. Germline V gives CDR1 MDHEN, CDR2 SYDVKM. CDR3 in amino acids: CASSFTMSFEQYF. CDR3 in DNA: TGTGCCAGCAGTTTTACAATGTCGTTCGAGCAGTACTTC.

This clone has more than one count but fewer than ten. The chain uses TRBV7-3 and TRBJ2-2; 8 nucleotides line up with TRBD1. Trimming took 4 bases from V and 5 from J; bases not matched to a gene: 9. Germline V CDR1 and CDR2: SGHTA, FQGTGA. The CDR3 has 16 amino acids. The CDR3 coding sequence is TGTGCCAGCAGCTCAGACAGGGGATCAGGGACCGGGGAGCTGTTTTTT. This translates into CASSSDRGSGTGELFF.